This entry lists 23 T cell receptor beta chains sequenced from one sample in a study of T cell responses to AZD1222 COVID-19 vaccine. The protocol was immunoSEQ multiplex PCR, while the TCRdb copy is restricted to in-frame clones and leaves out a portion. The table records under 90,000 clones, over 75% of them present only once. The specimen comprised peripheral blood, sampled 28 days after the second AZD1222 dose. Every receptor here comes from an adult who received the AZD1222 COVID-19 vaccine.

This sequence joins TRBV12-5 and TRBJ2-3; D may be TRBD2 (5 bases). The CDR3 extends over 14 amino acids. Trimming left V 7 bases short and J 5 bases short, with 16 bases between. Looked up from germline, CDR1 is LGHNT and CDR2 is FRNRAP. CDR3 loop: CASARGIGKDTQYF. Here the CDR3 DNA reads TGTGCTAGTGCCCGAGGAATCGGGAAAGATACGCAGTATTTT.

CDR3 in DNA: TGTGCCAGCAGCTTCTCGGAGGAGACCCAGTACTTC. Residues: CASSFSEETQYF. This chain connects TRBV5-4 to TRBJ2-5; unclear D gene. Per germline, CDR1 SGHNT and CDR2 YYREEE (reference sequence). Trimming cost V 2 bases and J 5 bases, with 7 bases left between them. The CDR3 spans 12 residues.

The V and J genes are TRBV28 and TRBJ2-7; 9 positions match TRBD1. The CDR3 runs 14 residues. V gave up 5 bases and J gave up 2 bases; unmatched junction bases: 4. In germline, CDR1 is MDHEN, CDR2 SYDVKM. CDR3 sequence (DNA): TGTGCCAGCAGTCCCAACAGGGGGCCCTACGAGCAGTACTTC. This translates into CASSPNRGPYEQYF. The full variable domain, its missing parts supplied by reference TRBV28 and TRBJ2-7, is DVKVTQSSRYLVKRTGEKVFLECVQDMDHENMFWYRQDPGLGLRLIYFSYDVKMKEKGDIPEGYSVSREKKERFSLILESASTNQTSMYLCASSPNRGPYEQYFGPGTRLTVT.

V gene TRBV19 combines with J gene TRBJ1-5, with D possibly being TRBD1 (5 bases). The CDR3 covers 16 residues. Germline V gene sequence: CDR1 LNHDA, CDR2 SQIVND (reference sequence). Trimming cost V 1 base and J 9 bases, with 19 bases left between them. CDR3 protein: CASSIVGQIRVGPQHF. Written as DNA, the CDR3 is TGTGCCAGTAGTATAGTGGGGCAGATTCGGGTGGGGCCCCAGCATTTT.

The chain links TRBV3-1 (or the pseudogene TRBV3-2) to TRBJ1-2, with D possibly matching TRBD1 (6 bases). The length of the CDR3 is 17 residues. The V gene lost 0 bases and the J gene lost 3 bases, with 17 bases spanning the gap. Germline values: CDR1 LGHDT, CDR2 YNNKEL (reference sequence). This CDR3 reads CASSQETPQGLYYGYTF. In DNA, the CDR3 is TGTGCCAGCAGCCAAGAAACGCCACAGGGCCTTTACTATGGCTACACCTTC.

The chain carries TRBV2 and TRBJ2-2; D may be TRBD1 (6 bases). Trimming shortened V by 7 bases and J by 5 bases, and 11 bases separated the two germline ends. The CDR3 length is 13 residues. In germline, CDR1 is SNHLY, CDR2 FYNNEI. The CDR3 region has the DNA TGTGCCAGCACAAAAGGGGGTACCGGGGAGCTGTTTTTT. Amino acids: CASTKGGTGELFF.

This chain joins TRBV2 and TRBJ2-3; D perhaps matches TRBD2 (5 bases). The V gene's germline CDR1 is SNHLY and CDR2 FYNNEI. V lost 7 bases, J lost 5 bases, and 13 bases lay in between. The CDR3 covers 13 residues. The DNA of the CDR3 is TGTGCCAGCACCGGGGATGGTGGAGATACGCAGTATTTT. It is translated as CASTGDGGDTQYF.

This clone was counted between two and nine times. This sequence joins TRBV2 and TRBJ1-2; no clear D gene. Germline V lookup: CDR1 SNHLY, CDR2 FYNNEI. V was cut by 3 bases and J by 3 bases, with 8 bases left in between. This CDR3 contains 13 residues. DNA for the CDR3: TGTGCCAGCAGTGAGTCCTTTGACTATGGCTACACCTTC. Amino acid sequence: CASSESFDYGYTF.

The CDR3 DNA sequence: TGTGCCAGCAGTTCGGACTATGGCTACACCTTC. Protein: CASSSDYGYTF. This chain joins TRBV28 and TRBJ1-2; D remains unclear. CDR3 length: 11 residues. The germline CDR1 and CDR2 sequences are MDHEN and SYDVKM. The V end was cut by 4 bases, the J end by 3 bases, with 3 bases between.

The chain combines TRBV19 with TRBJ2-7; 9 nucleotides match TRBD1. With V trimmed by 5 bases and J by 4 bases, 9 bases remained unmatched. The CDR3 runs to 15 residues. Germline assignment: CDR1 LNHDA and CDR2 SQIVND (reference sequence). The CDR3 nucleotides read TGTGCCAGTAGTCTAAGGGACAGGGAAAATTACGAGCAGTACTTC. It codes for CASSLRDRENYEQYF.

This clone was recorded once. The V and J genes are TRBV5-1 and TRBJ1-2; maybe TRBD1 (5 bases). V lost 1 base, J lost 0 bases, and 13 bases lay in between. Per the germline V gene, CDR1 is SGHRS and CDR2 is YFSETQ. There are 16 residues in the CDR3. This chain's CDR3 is CASSLHQGTANYGYTF. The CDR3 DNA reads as TGCGCCAGCAGCTTGCATCAGGGTACGGCTAACTATGGCTACACCTTC.

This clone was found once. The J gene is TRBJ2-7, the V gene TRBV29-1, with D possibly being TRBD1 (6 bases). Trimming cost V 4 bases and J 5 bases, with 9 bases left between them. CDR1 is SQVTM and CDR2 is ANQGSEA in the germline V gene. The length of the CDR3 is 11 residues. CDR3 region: CSVGQADEQYF. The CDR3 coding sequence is TGCAGCGTTGGACAGGCGGACGAGCAGTACTTC.

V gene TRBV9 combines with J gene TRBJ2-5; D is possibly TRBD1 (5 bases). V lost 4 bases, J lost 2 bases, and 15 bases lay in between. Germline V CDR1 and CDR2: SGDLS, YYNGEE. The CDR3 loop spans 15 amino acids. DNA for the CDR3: TGTGCCAGCAGCCCTAGGGGCAGGCGACAAGAGACCCAGTACTTC. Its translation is CASSPRGRRQETQYF.

This CDR3 reads CASSLDPGPGNTIYF. As DNA, the CDR3 is TGTGCCAGCAGCTTAGATCCCGGGCCTGGAAACACCATATATTTT. V and J are TRBV7-9 and TRBJ1-3; the D is unclear. This CDR3 is 15 amino acids long. CDR1 is SEHNR, CDR2 FQNEAQ, per germline (reference sequence). V lost 1 base and J 2 bases, leaving 9 bases between the germline ends.

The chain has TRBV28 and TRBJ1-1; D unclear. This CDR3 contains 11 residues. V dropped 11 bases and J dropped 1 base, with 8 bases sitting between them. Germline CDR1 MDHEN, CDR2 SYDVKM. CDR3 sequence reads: CACYSNTEAFF. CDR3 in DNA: TGTGCCTGTTATTCGAACACTGAAGCTTTCTTT.

The CDR3 DNA is TGTGCCAGCAGTTACGATACAGGGAGAAGGAACACTGAAGCTTTCTTT. Protein sequence: CASSYDTGRRNTEAFF. The genes are TRBV6-5 and TRBJ1-1, with a possible D match to TRBD1 (6 bases). This CDR3 region has 16 residues. V lost 2 bases and J lost 1, with 14 bases in between. CDR1 MNHEY and CDR2 SVGAGI come from the germline V gene.

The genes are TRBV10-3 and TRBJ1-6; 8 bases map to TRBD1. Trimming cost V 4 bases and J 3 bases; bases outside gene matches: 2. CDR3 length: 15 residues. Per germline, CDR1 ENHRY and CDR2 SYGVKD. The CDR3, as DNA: TGTGCCATCAGTGGACAGGGGAACTATAATTCACCCCTCCACTTT. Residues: CAISGQGNYNSPLHF.

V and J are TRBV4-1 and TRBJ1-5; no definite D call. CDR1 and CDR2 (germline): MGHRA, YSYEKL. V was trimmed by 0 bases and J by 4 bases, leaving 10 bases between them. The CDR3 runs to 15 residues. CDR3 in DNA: TGCGCCAGCAGCCAAGATCAAGGGTGGAATCAGCCCCAGCATTTT. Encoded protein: CASSQDQGWNQPQHF.

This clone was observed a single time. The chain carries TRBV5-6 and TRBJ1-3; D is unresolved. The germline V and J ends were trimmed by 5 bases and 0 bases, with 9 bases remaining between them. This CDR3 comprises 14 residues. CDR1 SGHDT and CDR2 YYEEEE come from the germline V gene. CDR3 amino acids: CASSRVRSGNTIYF. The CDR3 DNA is TGTGCCAGCAGTCGTGTCCGCTCTGGAAACACCATATATTTT. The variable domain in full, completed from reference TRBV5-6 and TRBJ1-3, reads DAGVTQSPTHLIKTRGQQVTLRCSPKSGHDTVSWYQQALGQGPQFIFQYYEEEERQRGNFPDRFSGHQFPNYSSELNVNALLLGDSALYLCASSRVRSGNTIYFGEGSWLTVV.

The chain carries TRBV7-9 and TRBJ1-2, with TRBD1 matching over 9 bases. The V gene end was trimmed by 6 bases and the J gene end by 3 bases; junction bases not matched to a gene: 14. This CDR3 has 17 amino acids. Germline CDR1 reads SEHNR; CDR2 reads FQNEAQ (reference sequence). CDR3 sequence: CASSSTPLTGGDYGYTF. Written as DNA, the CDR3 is TGTGCCAGCAGTTCCACTCCCCTCACAGGGGGCGACTATGGCTACACCTTC.

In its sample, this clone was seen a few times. The CDR3 DNA is TGTGCCAGCAGTCATAGCGGGGGCCGGACGGAGACCCAGTACTTC. Protein sequence: CASSHSGGRTETQYF. The chain has TRBV2 and TRBJ2-5; the match to TRBD2 covers 9 bases. Looked up from germline, CDR1 is SNHLY and CDR2 is FYNNEI. The CDR3 is made up of 15 amino acids. The junction had 9 bases not matched to a gene; V was cut back by 5 bases and J by 5 bases.

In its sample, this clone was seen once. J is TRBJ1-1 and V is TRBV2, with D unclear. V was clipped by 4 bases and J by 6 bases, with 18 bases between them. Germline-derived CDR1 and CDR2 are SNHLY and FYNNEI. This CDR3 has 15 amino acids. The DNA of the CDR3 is TGTGCCAGCAGTGCTCTTTCAAGGGAAATCGCTGAAGCTTTCTTT. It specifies CASSALSREIAEAFF.

The CDR3, as DNA: TGTGCCAGCAGCCAGAGACAGGGCAGCGGGGAGCTGTTTTTT. Translation gives CASSQRQGSGELFF. The rearrangement joins TRBV3-1 (or the pseudogene TRBV3-2) to TRBJ2-2; TRBD1 agrees at 7 bases. Germline lookup yields CDR1 LGHDT and CDR2 YNNKEL (reference sequence). The CDR3 has 14 amino acids. V lost 3 bases and J lost 7; bases outside the gene matches: 5.